This TCR beta chain was sequenced for a study of blood T cell repertoires in COVID-19. Study background: The United States, Italy and Spain were the sources of the acute and convalescent COVID-19 samples. Sources were T cells, B-cell-depleted T cells, or PBMCs; the material itself was cDNA or gDNA.

Per the germline V gene, CDR1 is SGHTA and CDR2 is FQGNSA. The CDR3 contains 14 residues. V shed 0 bases, J shed 4 bases, and the junction held 2 bases outside the gene matches. Original handling: Scientists estimated how many nucleated cells there were by amplifying reference gene primers. The protocol was immunoSEQ multiplex PCR, while the TCRdb copy is restricted to in-frame clones and leaves out a portion. The V and J calls and clone size are taken from that table; D and trimming were inferred from the DNA. The repertoire holds under 250,000 clones, with roughly 80% as singletons. Sequenced material: peripheral blood. The source is an older woman with acute or convalescent COVID-19. V and J are TRBV7-2 and TRBJ2-5; 7 bases line up with TRBD1. Written as DNA, the CDR3 is TGTGCCAGCAGCTTAGCAGGGGGCGGAGAGACCCAGTACTTC. This gives the protein CASSLAGGGETQYF. The whole variable domain, filled in from reference TRBV7-2 and TRBJ2-5, reads GAGVSQSPSNKVTEKGKDVELRCDPISGHTALYWYRQSLGQGLEFLIYFQGNSAPDKSGLPSDRFSAERTGGSVSTLTIQRTQQEDSAVYLCASSLAGGGETQYFGPGTRLLVL.